A selection of T cell receptor beta chains follows, all from one sample in a study of blood T cell repertoires in COVID-19. Produced via immunoSEQ multiplex PCR; TCRdb's table is partial and in-frame only. The table records 95,000 to 150,000 clones, roughly 88% of them present only once. Sample: peripheral blood. The source of these receptors is a man in his forties or fifties with acute or convalescent COVID-19. CDR3s include the opening cysteine and the closing phenylalanine or tryptophan. The D gene is left open where the match is weak. Part of the rows lack a size; the others show once, few, many or a class for expanded clones.

V gene: TRBV30
clone size: NA
J gene: TRBJ2-2
D gene: NA
CDR3 protein: CAWTRTENTGELFF
CDR3 DNA: TGTGCCTGGACCAGGACAGAGAACACCGGGGAGCTGTTTTTT

V gene: TRBV3-1/TRBV3-2
clone size: NA
J gene: TRBJ1-4
D gene: NA
CDR3 protein: CASSPPGSGEKLFF
CDR3 DNA: TGTGCCAGCAGCCCCCCGGGAAGCGGGGAAAAACTGTTTTTT

V gene: TRBV19
clone size: NA
J gene: TRBJ2-3
D gene: TRBD2
CDR3 protein: CASSKPLAGSTDTQYF
CDR3 DNA: TGTGCCAGTAGTAAACCACTAGCGGGGAGCACAGATACGCAGTATTTT

V gene: TRBV30
clone size: NA
J gene: TRBJ2-2
D gene: TRBD1
CDR3 protein: CAWSVGTAGTGELFF
CDR3 DNA: TGTGCCTGGAGTGTCGGGACAGCCGGAACCGGGGAGCTGTTTTTT

V gene: TRBV19
clone size: NA
J gene: TRBJ1-5
D gene: TRBD1
CDR3 protein: CASSIPPGQGWQPQHF
CDR3 DNA: TGTGCCAGTAGTATTCCACCCGGACAGGGGTGGCAGCCCCAGCATTTT

V gene: TRBV5-6
clone size: NA
J gene: TRBJ1-5
D gene: NA
CDR3 protein: CASSGGRGDQPQHF
CDR3 DNA: TGTGCCAGCAGCGGAGGGAGGGGAGATCAGCCCCAGCATTTT

V gene: TRBV18
clone size: NA
J gene: TRBJ1-2
D gene: NA
CDR3 protein: CASSPPGGSYGYTF
CDR3 DNA: TGTGCCAGCTCACCACCGGGGGGGTCCTATGGCTACACCTTC

V gene: TRBV27
clone size: NA
J gene: TRBJ2-2
D gene: TRBD2
CDR3 protein: CASSRGLGPTGELFF
CDR3 DNA: TGTGCCAGCAGCCGAGGACTAGGTCCCACCGGGGAGCTGTTTTTT

V gene: TRBV6-2/TRBV6-3
clone size: NA
J gene: TRBJ1-1
D gene: NA
CDR3 protein: CASSQWRVGGAVEAFF
CDR3 DNA: TGTGCCAGCAGTCAGTGGCGGGTAGGGGGTGCAGTTGAAGCTTTCTTT

V gene: TRBV13
clone size: NA
J gene: TRBJ2-3
D gene: NA
CDR3 protein: CASHYSGTPTDTQYF
CDR3 DNA: TGTGCCTCTCACTATAGCGGAACACCCACAGATACGCAGTATTTT

V gene: TRBV2
clone size: NA
J gene: TRBJ1-2
D gene: TRBD1
CDR3 protein: CASSARTGFSGYTF
CDR3 DNA: TGTGCCAGCAGTGCCCGGACAGGGTTTAGTGGCTACACCTTC

V gene: TRBV9
clone size: few
J gene: TRBJ1-3
D gene: TRBD1
CDR3 protein: CASSGPPDRAGNTIYF
CDR3 DNA: TGTGCCAGCAGCGGACCCCCCGACAGGGCTGGAAACACCATATATTTT

V gene: TRBV29-1
clone size: NA
J gene: TRBJ2-1
D gene: NA
CDR3 protein: CSVEGGRSSYNEQFF
CDR3 DNA: TGCAGCGTTGAAGGAGGCCGGAGCTCCTACAATGAGCAGTTCTTC

V gene: TRBV6-5
clone size: NA
J gene: TRBJ2-1
D gene: TRBD2
CDR3 protein: CASISAGANEQFF
CDR3 DNA: TGTGCCAGCATCTCAGCGGGAGCCAATGAGCAGTTCTTC

V gene: TRBV5-5
clone size: NA
J gene: TRBJ1-1
D gene: NA
CDR3 protein: CASRFQDLGTEAFF
CDR3 DNA: TGTGCCAGCAGGTTTCAGGATTTGGGCACTGAAGCTTTCTTT

V gene: TRBV11-2
clone size: NA
J gene: TRBJ2-1
D gene: NA
CDR3 protein: CASSLDQRLNNEQFF
CDR3 DNA: TGTGCCAGCAGCTTAGATCAGAGACTAAACAATGAGCAGTTCTTC

V gene: TRBV10-3
clone size: NA
J gene: TRBJ2-3
D gene: TRBD2
CDR3 protein: CAISGATSGGRGTDTQYF
CDR3 DNA: TGTGCCATCAGTGGAGCGACTAGCGGGGGGCGGGGCACAGATACGCAGTATTTT

V gene: TRBV9
clone size: NA
J gene: TRBJ1-1
D gene: NA
CDR3 protein: CASSTDETEAFF
CDR3 DNA: TGTGCCAGCAGCACCGATGAGACTGAAGCTTTCTTT

V gene: TRBV6-6
clone size: NA
J gene: TRBJ1-1
D gene: TRBD1
CDR3 protein: CASSPRDRGNTEAFF
CDR3 DNA: TGTGCCAGCAGCCCCCGGGACAGGGGTAACACTGAAGCTTTCTTT

V gene: TRBV5-1
clone size: NA
J gene: TRBJ2-7
D gene: NA
CDR3 protein: CASSSGDEYEQYF
CDR3 DNA: TGCGCCAGCAGCTCGGGTGATGAGTACGAGCAGTACTTC

V gene: TRBV5-6
clone size: NA
J gene: TRBJ1-6
D gene: TRBD1
CDR3 protein: CASSSTGTGGSPLHF
CDR3 DNA: TGTGCCAGCAGCTCTACCGGGACAGGGGGATCACCCCTCCACTTT

V gene: TRBV29-1
clone size: few
J gene: TRBJ1-2
D gene: NA
CDR3 protein: CSVESGVSRGYTF
CDR3 DNA: TGCAGCGTTGAGTCCGGGGTATCGCGGGGCTACACCTTC

V gene: TRBV29-1
clone size: NA
J gene: TRBJ2-7
D gene: NA
CDR3 protein: CSVRDNPKEQYF
CDR3 DNA: TGCAGCGTTCGGGACAATCCTAAGGAGCAGTACTTC

V gene: TRBV4-3
clone size: NA
J gene: TRBJ1-1
D gene: TRBD1
CDR3 protein: CASRATGVNTEAFF
CDR3 DNA: TGCGCCAGCAGGGCTACAGGGGTAAACACTGAAGCTTTCTTT

V gene: TRBV4-1
clone size: NA
J gene: TRBJ2-5
D gene: TRBD1
CDR3 protein: CASSQVHDREETQYF
CDR3 DNA: TGCGCCAGCAGCCAAGTCCACGACAGGGAGGAGACCCAGTACTTC

V gene: TRBV5-1
clone size: NA
J gene: TRBJ2-2
D gene: TRBD2
CDR3 protein: CASSLRGEAGELFF
CDR3 DNA: TGCGCCAGCAGCCTGCGGGGGGAGGCCGGGGAGCTGTTTTTT

V gene: TRBV6-2/TRBV6-3
clone size: once
J gene: TRBJ2-7
D gene: TRBD1
CDR3 protein: CASSFGDRFPSYEQYF
CDR3 DNA: TGTGCCAGCAGCTTTGGGGACAGGTTCCCCTCCTACGAGCAGTACTTC

V gene: TRBV5-1
clone size: NA
J gene: TRBJ2-7
D gene: NA
CDR3 protein: CASSLAVGEQYF
CDR3 DNA: TGCGCCAGCAGCTTGGCCGTCGGCGAGCAGTACTTC

V gene: TRBV19
clone size: NA
J gene: TRBJ1-6
D gene: TRBD1
CDR3 protein: CATQDRGRVPLHF
CDR3 DNA: TGTGCCACCCAGGACAGGGGTCGAGTTCCCCTCCACTTT

V gene: TRBV6-6
clone size: NA
J gene: TRBJ1-1
D gene: NA
CDR3 protein: CASSSQEEAFF
CDR3 DNA: TGTGCCAGCAGTTCACAGGAAGAAGCTTTCTTT

V gene: TRBV5-4
clone size: NA
J gene: TRBJ2-7
D gene: NA
CDR3 protein: CASSSPGYHEQYF
CDR3 DNA: TGTGCCAGCAGCTCCCCAGGGTACCACGAGCAGTACTTC

V gene: TRBV27
clone size: NA
J gene: TRBJ1-2
D gene: NA
CDR3 protein: CASSGVGGNYGYTF
CDR3 DNA: TGTGCCAGTTCCGGCGTTGGGGGCAACTATGGCTACACCTTC

V gene: TRBV11-3
clone size: few
J gene: TRBJ2-2
D gene: TRBD2
CDR3 protein: CASSLTTSVTGELFF
CDR3 DNA: TGTGCCAGCAGCTTAACGACTAGCGTCACCGGGGAGCTGTTTTTT

V gene: TRBV6-2/TRBV6-3
clone size: NA
J gene: TRBJ1-5
D gene: NA
CDR3 protein: CASSTRLDNQPQHF
CDR3 DNA: TGTGCCAGCAGCACGAGACTTGATAATCAGCCCCAGCATTTT

V gene: TRBV21-1
clone size: NA
J gene: TRBJ2-1
D gene: NA
CDR3 protein: CASNQSRDNEQFF
CDR3 DNA: TGTGCCAGCAACCAGTCCAGGGACAATGAGCAGTTCTTC

V gene: TRBV19
clone size: NA
J gene: TRBJ1-6
D gene: NA
CDR3 protein: CASSIVSSYNSPLHF
CDR3 DNA: TGTGCCAGTAGTATCGTGAGCTCCTATAATTCACCCCTCCACTTT

V gene: TRBV5-8
clone size: NA
J gene: TRBJ1-1
D gene: TRBD1
CDR3 protein: CASSLDGQGGTEAFF
CDR3 DNA: TGTGCCAGCAGCCTTGACGGACAGGGGGGCACTGAAGCTTTCTTT

V gene: TRBV5-1
clone size: NA
J gene: TRBJ2-7
D gene: TRBD2
CDR3 protein: CASSEGLAHEQYF
CDR3 DNA: TGCGCCAGCAGCGAGGGACTAGCCCACGAGCAGTACTTC

V gene: TRBV11-2
clone size: NA
J gene: TRBJ2-5
D gene: NA
CDR3 protein: CASSFQLEGETQYF
CDR3 DNA: TGTGCCAGCAGCTTCCAACTGGAGGGAGAGACCCAGTACTTC

V gene: TRBV18
clone size: NA
J gene: TRBJ2-1
D gene: NA
CDR3 protein: CASSRQPLGYNEQFF
CDR3 DNA: TGTGCCAGCTCACGCCAGCCCCTAGGTTACAATGAGCAGTTCTTC

V gene: TRBV7-9
clone size: NA
J gene: TRBJ1-5
D gene: NA
CDR3 protein: CASSFDGGDQPQHF
CDR3 DNA: TGTGCCAGCAGCTTCGACGGGGGGGATCAGCCCCAGCATTTT

V gene: TRBV30
clone size: NA
J gene: TRBJ2-7
D gene: NA
CDR3 protein: CAWRRAVGEQYF
CDR3 DNA: TGTGCCTGGAGGAGGGCAGTCGGCGAGCAGTACTTC

V gene: TRBV7-8
clone size: NA
J gene: TRBJ2-3
D gene: TRBD1
CDR3 protein: CASSWGQGSGDTQYF
CDR3 DNA: TGTGCCAGCAGTTGGGGACAGGGTTCGGGAGATACGCAGTATTTT

V gene: TRBV15
clone size: NA
J gene: TRBJ1-5
D gene: NA
CDR3 protein: CATSSLSRVNSNQPQHF
CDR3 DNA: TGTGCCACCAGCTCACTCAGCCGGGTAAATAGCAATCAGCCCCAGCATTTT

V gene: TRBV6-5
clone size: few
J gene: TRBJ1-1
D gene: NA
CDR3 protein: CASNPKEGTEAFF
CDR3 DNA: TGTGCCAGCAACCCGAAAGAGGGAACTGAAGCTTTCTTT

V gene: TRBV10-2
clone size: NA
J gene: TRBJ2-7
D gene: TRBD2
CDR3 protein: CASSEREVYEQYF
CDR3 DNA: TGCGCCAGCAGTGAGCGGGAGGTCTACGAGCAGTACTTC

V gene: TRBV5-1
clone size: few
J gene: TRBJ1-3
D gene: TRBD1
CDR3 protein: CASKPGQEANTIYF
CDR3 DNA: TGCGCCAGCAAGCCGGGACAGGAGGCAAACACCATATATTTT

V gene: TRBV29-1
clone size: NA
J gene: TRBJ2-7
D gene: NA
CDR3 protein: CSVDDTYEQYF
CDR3 DNA: TGCAGCGTTGATGACACCTACGAGCAGTACTTC

V gene: TRBV6-5
clone size: NA
J gene: TRBJ2-5
D gene: NA
CDR3 protein: CASSTRSTRETQYF
CDR3 DNA: TGTGCCAGCAGTACTCGTTCGACTAGAGAGACCCAGTACTTC

V gene: TRBV5-1
clone size: few
J gene: TRBJ2-3
D gene: TRBD2
CDR3 protein: CASSLGAGGRGDTQYF
CDR3 DNA: TGCGCCAGCAGCTTGGGGGCGGGAGGGCGAGGAGATACGCAGTATTTT

V gene: TRBV6-6
clone size: NA
J gene: TRBJ1-5
D gene: NA
CDR3 protein: CASSYSEPGNQPQHF
CDR3 DNA: TGTGCCAGCAGTTACTCGGAGCCAGGGAATCAGCCCCAGCATTTT

V gene: TRBV6-1
clone size: NA
J gene: TRBJ1-2
D gene: TRBD1
CDR3 protein: CASSDKRTGLRGYTF
CDR3 DNA: TGTGCCAGCAGTGATAAGAGGACAGGGCTTAGGGGCTACACCTTC